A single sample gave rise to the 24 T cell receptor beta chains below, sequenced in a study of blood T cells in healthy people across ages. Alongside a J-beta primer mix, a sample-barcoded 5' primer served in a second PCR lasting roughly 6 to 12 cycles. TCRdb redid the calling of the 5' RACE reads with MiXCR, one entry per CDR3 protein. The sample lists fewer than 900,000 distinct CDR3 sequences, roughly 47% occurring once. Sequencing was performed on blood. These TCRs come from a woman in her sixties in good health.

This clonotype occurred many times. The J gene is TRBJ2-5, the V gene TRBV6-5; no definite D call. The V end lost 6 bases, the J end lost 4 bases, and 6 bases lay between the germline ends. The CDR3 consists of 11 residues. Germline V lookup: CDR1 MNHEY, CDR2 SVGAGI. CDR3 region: CASSYLETQYF. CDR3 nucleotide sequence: TGTGCCAGCAGCTACCTAGAGACCCAGTACTTC.

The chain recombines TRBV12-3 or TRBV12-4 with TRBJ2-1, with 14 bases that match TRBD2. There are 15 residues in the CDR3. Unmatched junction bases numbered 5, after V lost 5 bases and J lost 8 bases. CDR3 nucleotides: TGTGCCAGCAGTCAGACTAGCGGGAGGGCCGATGAGCAGTTCTTC. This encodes CASSQTSGRADEQFF.

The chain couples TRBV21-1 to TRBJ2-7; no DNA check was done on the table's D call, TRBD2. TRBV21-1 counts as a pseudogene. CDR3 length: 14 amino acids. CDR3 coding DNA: TGTGCCAGCAGCACCCGGGGGACTAACAGGAAGCAGTACTTC. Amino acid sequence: CASSTRGTNRKQYF.

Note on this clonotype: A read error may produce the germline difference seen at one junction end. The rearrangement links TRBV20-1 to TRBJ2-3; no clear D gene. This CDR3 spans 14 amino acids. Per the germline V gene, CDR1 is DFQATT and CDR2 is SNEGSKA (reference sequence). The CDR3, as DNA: TGCGGTGCTAGTTTGGGTTTCAACACAGATACGCAGTATTTT. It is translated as CGASLGFNTDTQYF.

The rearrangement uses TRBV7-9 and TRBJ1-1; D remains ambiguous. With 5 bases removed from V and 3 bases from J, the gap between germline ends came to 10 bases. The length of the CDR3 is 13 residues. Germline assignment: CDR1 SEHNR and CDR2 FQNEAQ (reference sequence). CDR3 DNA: TGTGCCAGCAGCCTCGACACGGACACTGAAGCTTTCTTT. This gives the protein CASSLDTDTEAFF.

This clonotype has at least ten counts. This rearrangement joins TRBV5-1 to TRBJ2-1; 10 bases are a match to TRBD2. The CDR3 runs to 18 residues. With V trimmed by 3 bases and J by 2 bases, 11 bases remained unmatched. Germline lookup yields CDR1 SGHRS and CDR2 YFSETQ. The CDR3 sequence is CASSSGTGTSDTYNEQFF. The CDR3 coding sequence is TGCGCCAGCAGCTCAGGTACCGGGACTAGCGACACCTACAATGAGCAGTTCTTC.

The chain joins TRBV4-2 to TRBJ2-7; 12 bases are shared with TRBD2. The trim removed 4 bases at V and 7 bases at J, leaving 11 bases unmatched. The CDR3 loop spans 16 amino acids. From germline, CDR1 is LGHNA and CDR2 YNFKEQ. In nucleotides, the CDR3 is TGTGCCAGCAGCCTTGACCCGGGACTAGCGGGTGAAGAGCAGTACTTC. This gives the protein CASSLDPGLAGEEQYF.

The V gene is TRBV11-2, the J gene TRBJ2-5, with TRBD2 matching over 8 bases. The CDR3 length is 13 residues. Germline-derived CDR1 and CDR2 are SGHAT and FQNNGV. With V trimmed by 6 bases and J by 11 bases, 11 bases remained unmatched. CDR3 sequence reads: CASRSGLVDEQYF. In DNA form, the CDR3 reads TGTGCCAGCAGGTCGGGACTAGTAGATGAGCAGTACTTC. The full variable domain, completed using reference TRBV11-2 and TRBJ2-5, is EAGVAQSPRYKIIEKRQSVAFWCNPISGHATLYWYQQILGQGPKLLIQFQNNGVVDDSQLPKDRFSAERLKGVDSTLKIQPAKLEDSAVYLCASRSGLVDEQYFGPGTRLLVL.

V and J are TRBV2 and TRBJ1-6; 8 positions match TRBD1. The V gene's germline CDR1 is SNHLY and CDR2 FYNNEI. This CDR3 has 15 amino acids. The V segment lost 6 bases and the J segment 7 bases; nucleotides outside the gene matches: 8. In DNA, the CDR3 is TGTGCCAGCAGGGATCAGGGGGCGCGGAATTCACCCCTCCACTTT. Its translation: CASRDQGARNSPLHF. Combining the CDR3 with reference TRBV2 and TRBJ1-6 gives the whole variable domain EPEVTQTPSHQVTQMGQEVILRCVPISNHLYFYWYRQILGQKVEFLVSFYNNEISEKSEIFDDQFSVERPDGSNFTLKIRSTKLEDSAMYFCASRDQGARNSPLHFGNGTRLTVT.

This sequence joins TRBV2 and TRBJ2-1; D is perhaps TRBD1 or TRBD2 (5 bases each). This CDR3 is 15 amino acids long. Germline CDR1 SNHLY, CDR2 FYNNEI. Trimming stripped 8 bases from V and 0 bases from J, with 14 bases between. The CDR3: CASLAGSSSYNEQFF. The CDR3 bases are TGTGCCAGCCTAGCAGGGTCTAGCTCCTACAATGAGCAGTTCTTC.

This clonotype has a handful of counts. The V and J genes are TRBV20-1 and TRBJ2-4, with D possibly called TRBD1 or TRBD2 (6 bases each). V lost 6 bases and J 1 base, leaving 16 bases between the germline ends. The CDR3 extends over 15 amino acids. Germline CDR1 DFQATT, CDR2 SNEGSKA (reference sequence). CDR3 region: CSAARGGTAKNIQYF. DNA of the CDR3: TGCAGTGCCGCCAGGGGAGGAACGGCCAAAAACATTCAGTACTTC.

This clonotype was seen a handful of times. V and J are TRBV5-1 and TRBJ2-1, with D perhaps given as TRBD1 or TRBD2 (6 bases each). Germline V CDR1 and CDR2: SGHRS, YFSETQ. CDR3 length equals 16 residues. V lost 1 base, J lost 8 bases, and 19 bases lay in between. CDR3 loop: CASSLSPGADVDEQFF. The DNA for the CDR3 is TGCGCCAGCAGCTTGAGTCCGGGGGCCGACGTCGATGAGCAGTTCTTC.

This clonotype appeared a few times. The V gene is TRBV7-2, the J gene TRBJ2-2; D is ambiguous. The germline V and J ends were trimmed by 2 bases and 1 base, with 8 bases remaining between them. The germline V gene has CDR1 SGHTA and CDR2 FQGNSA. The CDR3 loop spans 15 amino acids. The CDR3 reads CASSLLPRNTGELFF. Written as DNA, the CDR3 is TGTGCCAGCAGCTTATTACCGCGGAACACCGGGGAGCTGTTTTTT.

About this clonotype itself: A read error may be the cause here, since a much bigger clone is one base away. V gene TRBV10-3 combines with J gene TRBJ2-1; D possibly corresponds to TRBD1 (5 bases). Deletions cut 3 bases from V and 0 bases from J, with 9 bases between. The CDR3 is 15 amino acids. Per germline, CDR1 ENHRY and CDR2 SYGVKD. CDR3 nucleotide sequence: TGTGCCATCAGTGAAGGGGTGGCCTCCTACAATGAGCAGTTCTTC. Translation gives CAISEGVASYNEQFF.

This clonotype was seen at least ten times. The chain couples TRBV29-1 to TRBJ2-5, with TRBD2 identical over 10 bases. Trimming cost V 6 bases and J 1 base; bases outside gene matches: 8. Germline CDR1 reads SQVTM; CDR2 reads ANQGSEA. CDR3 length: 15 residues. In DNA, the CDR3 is TGCAGCGTGCGGGCTAGCGGGGGAACCCAAGAGACCCAGTACTTC. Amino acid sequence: CSVRASGGTQETQYF. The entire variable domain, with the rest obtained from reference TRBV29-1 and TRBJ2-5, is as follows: SAVISQKPSRDICQRGTSLTIQCQVDSQVTMMFWYRQQPGQSLTLIATANQGSEATYESGFVIDKFPISRPNLTFSTLTVSNMSPEDSSIYLCSVRASGGTQETQYFGPGTRLLVL.

CDR3 DNA sequence: TGTGCCAGCAGCGTAGGGGTTCCCACAGATACGCAGTATTTT. This translates into CASSVGVPTDTQYF. The J gene is TRBJ2-3, the V gene TRBV9; D unclear. Trimming removed 0 bases at V and 2 bases at J, with 7 bases between. The length of the CDR3 is 14 residues. CDR1 SGDLS and CDR2 YYNGEE come from the germline V gene. Looking up the rest from reference TRBV9 and TRBJ2-3 gives the full variable domain: DSGVTQTPKHLITATGQRVTLRCSPRSGDLSVYWYQQSLDQGLQFLIQYYNGEERAKGNILERFSAQQFPDLHSELNLSSLELGDSALYFCASSVGVPTDTQYFGPGTRLTVL.

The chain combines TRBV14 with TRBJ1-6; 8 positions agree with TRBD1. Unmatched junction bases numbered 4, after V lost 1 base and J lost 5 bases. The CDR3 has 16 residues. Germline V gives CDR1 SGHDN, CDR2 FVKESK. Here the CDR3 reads CASSQAGGVNNSPLHF. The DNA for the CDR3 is TGTGCCAGCAGCCAAGCAGGGGGCGTCAATAATTCACCCCTCCACTTT. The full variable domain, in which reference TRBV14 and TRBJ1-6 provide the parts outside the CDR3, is EAGVTQFPSHSVIEKGQTVTLRCDPISGHDNLYWYRRVMGKEIKFLLHFVKESKQDESGMPNNRFLAERTGGTYSTLKVQPAELEDSGVYFCASSQAGGVNNSPLHFGNGTRLTVT.

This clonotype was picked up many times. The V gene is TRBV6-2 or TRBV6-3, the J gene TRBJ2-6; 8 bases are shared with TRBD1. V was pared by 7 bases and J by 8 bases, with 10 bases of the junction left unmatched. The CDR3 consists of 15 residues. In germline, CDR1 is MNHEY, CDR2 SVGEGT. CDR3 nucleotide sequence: TGTGCCAGCACCCTAAGGACAGGGTATTCCAACGTCCTGACTTTC. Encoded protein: CASTLRTGYSNVLTF.

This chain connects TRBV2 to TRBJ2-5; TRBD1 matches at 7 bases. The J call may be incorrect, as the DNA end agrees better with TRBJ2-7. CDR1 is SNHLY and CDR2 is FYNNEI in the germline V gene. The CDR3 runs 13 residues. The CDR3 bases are TGTGCCAGCAGTGAAAGGGGGCTTAGCGAGCAGTACTTC. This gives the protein CASSERGLSEQYF.

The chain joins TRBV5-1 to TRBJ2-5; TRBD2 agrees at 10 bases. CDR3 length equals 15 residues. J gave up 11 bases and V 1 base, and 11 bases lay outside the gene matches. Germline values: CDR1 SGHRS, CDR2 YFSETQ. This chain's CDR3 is CASSLFLAGVSEQYF. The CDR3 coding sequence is TGCGCCAGCAGCTTGTTTCTAGCGGGAGTTAGTGAGCAGTACTTC.

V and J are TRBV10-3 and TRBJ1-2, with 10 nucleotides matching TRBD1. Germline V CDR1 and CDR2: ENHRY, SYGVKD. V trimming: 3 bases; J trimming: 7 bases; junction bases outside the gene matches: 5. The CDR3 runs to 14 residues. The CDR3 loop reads CAISDGQGVFGYTF. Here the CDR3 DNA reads TGTGCCATCAGTGACGGACAGGGGGTATTTGGCTACACCTTC.

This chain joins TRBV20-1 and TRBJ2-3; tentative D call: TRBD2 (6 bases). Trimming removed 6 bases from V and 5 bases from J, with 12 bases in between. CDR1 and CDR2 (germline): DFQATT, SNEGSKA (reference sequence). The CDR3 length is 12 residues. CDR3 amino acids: CSATGGRDTQYF. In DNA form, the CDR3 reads TGCAGTGCCACCGGAGGGAGAGATACGCAGTATTTT.

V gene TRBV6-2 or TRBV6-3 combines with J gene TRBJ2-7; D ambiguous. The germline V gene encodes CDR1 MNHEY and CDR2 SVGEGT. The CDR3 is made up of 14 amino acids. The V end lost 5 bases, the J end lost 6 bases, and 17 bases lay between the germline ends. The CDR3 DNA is TGTGCCAGCAGTGCCCCGGCCACGCGGAGCGAGCAGTACTTC. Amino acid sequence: CASSAPATRSEQYF.

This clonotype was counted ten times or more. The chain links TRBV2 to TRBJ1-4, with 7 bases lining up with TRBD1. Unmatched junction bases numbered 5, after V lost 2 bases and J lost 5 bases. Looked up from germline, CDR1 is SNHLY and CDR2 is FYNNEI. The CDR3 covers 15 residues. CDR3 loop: CASSESNRGNEKLFF. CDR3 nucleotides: TGTGCCAGCAGTGAAAGTAACAGGGGAAATGAAAAACTGTTTTTT.